The clone carrying this T cell receptor beta chain appeared many times. This specimen belongs to a study of T-cell reconstitution after alpha-beta-depleted transplantation in children. Unique molecular identifiers featured in how the TCRbeta library was prepared. One entry per CDR3 protein results from TCRdb running MiXCR on the PCR reads. The sample lists about 400,000 distinct CDR3 sequences, about 14% occurring once. V lost 5 bases and J 2 bases, leaving 17 bases between the germline ends. CDR1 SGHDT and CDR2 YYEEEE come from the germline V gene. The CDR3 has 15 amino acids. This material consisted of PBMCs, taken from the stem cell graft. This clonotype was sampled from a human donor who donated a stem cell graft to a child with Fanconi anemia. The rearrangement uses TRBV5-6 and TRBJ2-7; D may be TRBD1 (6 bases). CDR3 sequence: CASSGPGTITYEQYF. Here the CDR3 DNA reads TGTGCCAGCAGTGGCCCCGGGACAATCACCTACGAGCAGTACTTC. Full variable domain (missing parts from reference TRBV5-6 and TRBJ2-7): DAGVTQSPTHLIKTRGQQVTLRCSPKSGHDTVSWYQQALGQGPQFIFQYYEEEERQRGNFPDRFSGHQFPNYSSELNVNALLLGDSALYLCASSGPGTITYEQYFGPGTRLTVT.